The 17 T cell receptor beta chains listed next were all sequenced from one sample in a study of blood T cell repertoires in COVID-19. Measured with immunoSEQ multiplex PCR; TCRdb has only the in-frame clones, and not every one. The data show about 220,000 clones, less than 90% seen once. Sequencing used peripheral blood. The receptors come from a woman aged 55-70 years who had recovered from COVID-19.

This clone was found a few times. This chain connects TRBV3-1 (or the pseudogene TRBV3-2) to TRBJ2-5, with 7 bases fitting TRBD1. The V and J ends lost 9 bases and 3 bases, in that order; junction bases with no gene match: 1. Germline CDR1 and CDR2: LGHDT and YNNKEL (reference sequence). This CDR3 spans 11 amino acids. The CDR3 spells CARTGEETQYF. In nucleotides, the CDR3 is TGTGCCAGAACAGGGGAAGAGACCCAGTACTTC.

This clone showed up just once. The chain couples TRBV6-2 or TRBV6-3 to TRBJ2-1; TRBD2 agrees at 8 bases. The CDR3 sequence is 16 residues long. Germline V CDR1 and CDR2: MNHEY, SVGEGT. V trimming: 6 bases; J trimming: 4 bases; junction bases outside the gene matches: 11. This chain's CDR3 is CASRYMPGGAYNEQFF. The DNA for the CDR3 is TGTGCCAGCAGATACATGCCCGGGGGGGCATACAATGAGCAGTTCTTC.

This clone occurred once. The V gene is TRBV29-1, the J gene TRBJ1-1; 9 bases are a match to TRBD1. CDR1 SQVTM and CDR2 ANQGSEA come from the germline V gene. This CDR3 comprises 12 residues. J gave up 4 bases and V 5 bases, and 2 bases lay outside the gene matches. Here the CDR3 reads CSVKTGGTEAFF. The CDR3 DNA sequence: TGCAGCGTTAAGACAGGGGGCACTGAAGCTTTCTTT.

The sample holds one count of this clone. CDR3 sequence: CASTVGVRAQPQHF. The CDR3 nucleotides are TGTGCCAGCACCGTAGGGGTCAGGGCTCAGCCCCAGCATTTT. The V call is TRBV7-8, the J call TRBJ1-5; D may be TRBD1 (5 bases). This CDR3 contains 14 residues. The germline V gene has CDR1 SGHVS and CDR2 FQNEAQ. V lost 7 bases and J 6 bases, leaving 16 bases between the germline ends.

This rearrangement joins TRBV7-9 to TRBJ2-5, with TRBD2 identical over 13 bases. The CDR3 sequence is 16 residues long. CDR1 and CDR2 from the germline V gene are SEHNR and FQNEAQ (reference sequence). Trimming at V came to 2 bases and at J to 4 bases, leaving 4 bases not matched to a gene. CDR3 protein: CASSLFWTSGGETQYF. For the CDR3, the DNA is TGTGCCAGCAGCTTATTTTGGACTAGCGGGGGAGAGACCCAGTACTTC.

CDR3 region: CSVEGGTGSKRGYTF. CDR3 DNA sequence: TGCAGCGTTGAAGGGGGGACAGGTTCAAAACGTGGCTACACCTTC. The rearrangement uses TRBV29-1 and TRBJ1-2, with TRBD1 identical over 8 bases. The CDR3 consists of 15 residues. Trimming removed 1 base from V and 7 bases from J; junction bases left unmatched: 11. CDR1 and CDR2 from the germline V gene are SQVTM and ANQGSEA.

V and J are TRBV7-2 and TRBJ1-4; possibly TRBD1 for D (5 bases). Germline V CDR1 and CDR2: SGHTA, FQGNSA. The CDR3 consists of 15 residues. V gave up 5 bases and J gave up 7 bases, with 17 bases separating them. The CDR3 is CASSTQAQRLEKLFF. For the CDR3, the DNA is TGTGCCAGCAGCACACAGGCGCAGCGACTTGAAAAACTGTTTTTT.

The rearrangement links TRBV2 to TRBJ2-1; 8 bases match TRBD2. The CDR3 consists of 14 residues. In germline, CDR1 is SNHLY, CDR2 FYNNEI. The trim removed 4 bases at V and 3 bases at J, leaving 2 bases unmatched. The CDR3 protein is CASSGSGGYNEQFF. The CDR3, as DNA: TGTGCCAGCAGTGGGAGCGGGGGCTACAATGAGCAGTTCTTC. The full variable domain, its missing parts supplied by reference TRBV2 and TRBJ2-1, is EPEVTQTPSHQVTQMGQEVILRCVPISNHLYFYWYRQILGQKVEFLVSFYNNEISEKSEIFDDQFSVERPDGSNFTLKIRSTKLEDSAMYFCASSGSGGYNEQFFGPGTRLTVL.

V and J are TRBV3-1 (or the pseudogene TRBV3-2) and TRBJ1-1, with D hard to call. The CDR3 runs to 13 residues. Germline lookup yields CDR1 LGHDT and CDR2 YNNKEL (reference sequence). The V end was cut by 1 base, the J end by 7 bases, with 10 bases between. CDR3 bases: TGTGCCAGCAGCCAAGTGAGTAGGAGTGAAGCTTTCTTT. This sequence encodes CASSQVSRSEAFF.

The genes are TRBV24-1 and TRBJ2-5; 8 bases map to TRBD2. Germline CDR1 KGHDR, CDR2 SFDVKD. With V trimmed by 4 bases and J by 1 base, 4 bases remained unmatched. CDR3 length: 15 residues. The CDR3 DNA reads as TGTGCCACCAGTGAGACGGGGGGGTTCCAAGAGACCCAGTACTTC. Amino acid sequence: CATSETGGFQETQYF.

CDR3 sequence reads: CASSLAGGLETQYF. CDR3 DNA: TGTGCCAGCAGCTTGGCCGGGGGTCTGGAGACCCAGTACTTC. The genes are TRBV5-5 and TRBJ2-5; the D gene is possibly TRBD2 (6 bases). The CDR3 covers 14 residues. Germline V gene data show CDR1 as SGHKS and CDR2 as YYEKEE (reference sequence). V dropped 0 bases and J dropped 5 bases, with 11 bases sitting between them.

This sequence joins TRBV4-1 and TRBJ2-5; 8 bases fit TRBD2. The CDR3 runs to 14 residues. V trimming: 4 bases; J trimming: 4 bases; junction bases outside the gene matches: 5. CDR1 and CDR2 (germline): MGHRA, YSYEKL. CDR3 protein: CASSPLTSAETQYF. DNA for the CDR3: TGCGCCAGCAGCCCCTTGACTAGCGCAGAGACCCAGTACTTC.

The V call is TRBV19, the J call TRBJ2-7; 8 bases map to TRBD2. Germline values: CDR1 LNHDA, CDR2 SQIVND (reference sequence). There are 18 residues in the CDR3. The trim removed 8 bases at V and 1 base at J, leaving 19 bases unmatched. The DNA for the CDR3 is TGTGCCAGTTCCCCCAAAACGGTCTTAGCGGGGCATTCCTACGAGCAGTACTTC. It codes for CASSPKTVLAGHSYEQYF.

This clone has more than one count but fewer than ten. V gene TRBV15 combines with J gene TRBJ1-6, with D tentatively TRBD1 (6 bases). CDR1 is LNHNV and CDR2 is YYDKDF in the germline V gene (reference sequence). V gave up 2 bases and J gave up 6 bases, with 14 bases separating them. This CDR3 has 16 amino acids. For the CDR3, the DNA is TGTGCCACCAGCAGACCTAACCAGGGGTTTAATTCACCCCTCCACTTT. Protein: CATSRPNQGFNSPLHF.

This chain uses TRBV5-4 with TRBJ1-1; perhaps TRBD1 as D (5 bases). The germline gives CDR1 SGHNT, CDR2 YYREEE (reference sequence). V lost 0 bases and J lost 0, with 9 bases in between. This CDR3 comprises 15 residues. CDR3 coding DNA: TGTGCCAGCAGCTTGGGGGGCAGAATGAACACTGAAGCTTTCTTT. This translates into CASSLGGRMNTEAFF.

This clone was recorded once. This rearrangement joins TRBV19 to TRBJ1-5; TRBD1 might be the D (6 bases). The germline V gene has CDR1 LNHDA and CDR2 SQIVND (reference sequence). The CDR3 has 15 amino acids. V dropped 6 bases and J dropped 6 bases, with 18 bases sitting between them. CDR3 nucleotide sequence: TGTGCCAGTAGGATTCTAATAGGGGACACTCAGCCCCAGCATTTT. Translated: CASRILIGDTQPQHF.

The chain recombines TRBV12-3 or TRBV12-4 with TRBJ1-2; D remains ambiguous. The length of the CDR3 is 13 residues. The ends were cut back, 5 bases at V and 2 bases at J, with 9 bases in the middle. For the CDR3, the DNA is TGTGCCAGCAGTCTGGCTAGAAACTATGGCTACACCTTC. This sequence encodes CASSLARNYGYTF.